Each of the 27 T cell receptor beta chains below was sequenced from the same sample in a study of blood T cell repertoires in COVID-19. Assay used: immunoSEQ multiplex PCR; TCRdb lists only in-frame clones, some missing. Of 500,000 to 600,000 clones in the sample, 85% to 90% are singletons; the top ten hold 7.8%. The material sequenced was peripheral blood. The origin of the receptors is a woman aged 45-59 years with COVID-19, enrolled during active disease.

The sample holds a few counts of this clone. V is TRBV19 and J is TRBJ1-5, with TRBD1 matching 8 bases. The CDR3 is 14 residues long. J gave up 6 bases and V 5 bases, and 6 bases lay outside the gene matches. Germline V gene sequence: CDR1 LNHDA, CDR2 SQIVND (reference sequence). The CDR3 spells CASSARTGSQPQHF. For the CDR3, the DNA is TGTGCCAGTAGTGCGAGGACAGGGAGTCAGCCCCAGCATTTT.

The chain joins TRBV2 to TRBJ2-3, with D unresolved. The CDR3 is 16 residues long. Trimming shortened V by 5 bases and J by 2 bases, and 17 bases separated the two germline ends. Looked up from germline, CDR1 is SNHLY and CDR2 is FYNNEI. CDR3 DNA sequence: TGTGCCAGCAGTCCCCTTCGAGTCGTGTCCACAGATACGCAGTATTTT. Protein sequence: CASSPLRVVSTDTQYF.

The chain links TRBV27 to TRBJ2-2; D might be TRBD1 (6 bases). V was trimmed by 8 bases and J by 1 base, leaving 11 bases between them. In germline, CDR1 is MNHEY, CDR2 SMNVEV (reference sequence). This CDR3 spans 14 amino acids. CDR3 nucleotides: TGTGCCAGCGGGGGCAGGGTGAACACCGGGGAGCTGTTTTTT. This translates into CASGGRVNTGELFF.

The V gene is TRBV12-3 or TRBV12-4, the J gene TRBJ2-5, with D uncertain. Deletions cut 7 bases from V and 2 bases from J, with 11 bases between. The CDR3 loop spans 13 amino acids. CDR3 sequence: CASTTELQETQYF. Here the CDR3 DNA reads TGTGCCAGCACCACGGAGCTACAAGAGACCCAGTACTTC.

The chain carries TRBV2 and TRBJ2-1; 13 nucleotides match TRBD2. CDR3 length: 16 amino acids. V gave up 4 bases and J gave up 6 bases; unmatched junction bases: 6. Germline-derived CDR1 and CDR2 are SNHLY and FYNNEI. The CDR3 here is CASSGDTSGGANEQFF. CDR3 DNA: TGTGCCAGCAGTGGAGACACTAGCGGGGGGGCCAATGAGCAGTTCTTC.

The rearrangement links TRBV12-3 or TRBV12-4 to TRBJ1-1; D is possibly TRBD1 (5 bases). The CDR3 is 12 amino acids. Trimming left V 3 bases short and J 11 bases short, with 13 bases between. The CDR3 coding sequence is TGTGCCAGCAGTTTTACGTGGGGGGAGGCTTTCTTT. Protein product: CASSFTWGEAFF.

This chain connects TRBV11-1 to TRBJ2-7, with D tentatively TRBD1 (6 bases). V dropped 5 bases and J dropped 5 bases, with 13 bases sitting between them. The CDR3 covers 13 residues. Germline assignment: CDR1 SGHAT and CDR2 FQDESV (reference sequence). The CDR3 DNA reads TGTGCCAGCAGCCCTATGGGGGCCCACGAGCAGTACTTC. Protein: CASSPMGAHEQYF.

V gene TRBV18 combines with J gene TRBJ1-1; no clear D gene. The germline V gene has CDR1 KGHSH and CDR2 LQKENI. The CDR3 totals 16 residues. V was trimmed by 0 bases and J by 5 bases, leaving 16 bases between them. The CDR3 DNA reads TGTGCCAGCTCACCACCAGGCTACGAGGTTTGGACTGAAGCTTTCTTT. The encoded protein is CASSPPGYEVWTEAFF. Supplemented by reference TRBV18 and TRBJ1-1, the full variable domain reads NAGVMQNPRHLVRRRGQEARLRCSPMKGHSHVYWYRQLPEEGLKFMVYLQKENIIDESGMPKERFSAEFPKEGPSILRIQQVVRGDSAAYFCASSPPGYEVWTEAFFGQGTRLTVV.

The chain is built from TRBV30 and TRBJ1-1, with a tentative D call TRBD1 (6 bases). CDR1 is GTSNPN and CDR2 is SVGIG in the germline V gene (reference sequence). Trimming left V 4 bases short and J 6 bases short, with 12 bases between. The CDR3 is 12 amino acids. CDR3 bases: TGTGCCTGGACCGGGGGGGCTGCTGAAGCTTTCTTT. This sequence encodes CAWTGGAAEAFF.

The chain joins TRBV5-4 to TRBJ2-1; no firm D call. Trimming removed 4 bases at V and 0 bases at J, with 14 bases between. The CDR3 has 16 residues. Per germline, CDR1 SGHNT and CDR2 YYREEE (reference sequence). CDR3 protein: CASSLLPPSSYNEQFF. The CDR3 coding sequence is TGTGCCAGCAGCCTATTACCGCCTAGCTCCTACAATGAGCAGTTCTTC.

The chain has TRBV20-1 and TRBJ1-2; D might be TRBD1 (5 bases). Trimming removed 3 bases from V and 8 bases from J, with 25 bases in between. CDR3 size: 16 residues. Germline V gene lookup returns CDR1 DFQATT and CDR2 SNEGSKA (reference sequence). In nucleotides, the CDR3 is TGCAGTGCTAGTAGAGGTGGCAGGGCCTTGAATAGAGGCTACACCTTC. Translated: CSASRGGRALNRGYTF.

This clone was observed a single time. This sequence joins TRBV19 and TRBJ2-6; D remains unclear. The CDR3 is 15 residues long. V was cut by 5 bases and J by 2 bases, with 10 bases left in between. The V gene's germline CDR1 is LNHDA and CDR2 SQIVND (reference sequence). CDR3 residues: CASSFTITGANVLTF. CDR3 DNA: TGTGCCAGTAGTTTTACAATTACTGGGGCCAACGTCCTGACTTTC.

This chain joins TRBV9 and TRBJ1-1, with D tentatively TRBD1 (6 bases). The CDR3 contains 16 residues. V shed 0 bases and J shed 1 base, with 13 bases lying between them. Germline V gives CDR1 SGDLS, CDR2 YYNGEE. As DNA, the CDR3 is TGTGCCAGCAGCGTAGAGGGGGACATGTCGAACACTGAAGCTTTCTTT. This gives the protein CASSVEGDMSNTEAFF. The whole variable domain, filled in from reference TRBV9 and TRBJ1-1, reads DSGVTQTPKHLITATGQRVTLRCSPRSGDLSVYWYQQSLDQGLQFLIQYYNGEERAKGNILERFSAQQFPDLHSELNLSSLELGDSALYFCASSVEGDMSNTEAFFGQGTRLTVV.

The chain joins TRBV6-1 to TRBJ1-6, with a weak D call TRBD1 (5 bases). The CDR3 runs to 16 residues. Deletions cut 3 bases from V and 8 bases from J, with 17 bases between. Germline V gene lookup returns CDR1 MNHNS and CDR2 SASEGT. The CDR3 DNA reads TGTGCCAGCAGTGACCCCCCCCGGGGGGTGGATTCACCCCTCCACTTT. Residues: CASSDPPRGVDSPLHF.

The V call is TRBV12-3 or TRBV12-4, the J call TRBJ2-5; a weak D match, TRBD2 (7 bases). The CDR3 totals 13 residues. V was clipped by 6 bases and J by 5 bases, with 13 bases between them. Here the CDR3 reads CASRSRGGETQYF. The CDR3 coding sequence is TGTGCCAGCAGGTCGAGGGGGGGTGAGACCCAGTACTTC.

CDR3 in amino acids: CSVRAGGAYEQYF. As DNA, the CDR3 is TGCAGCGTCCGCGCGGGAGGGGCCTACGAGCAGTACTTC. V gene TRBV29-1 combines with J gene TRBJ2-7; 9 bases fit TRBD2. V gave up 6 bases and J gave up 2 bases; unmatched junction bases: 5. Germline lookup yields CDR1 SQVTM and CDR2 ANQGSEA. The CDR3 consists of 13 residues.

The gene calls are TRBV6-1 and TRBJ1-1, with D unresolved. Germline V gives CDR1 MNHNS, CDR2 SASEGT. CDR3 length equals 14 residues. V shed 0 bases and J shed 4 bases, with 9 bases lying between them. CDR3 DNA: TGTGCCAGCAGTGAAGCTCCGGGAGGCACTGAAGCTTTCTTT. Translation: CASSEAPGGTEAFF.

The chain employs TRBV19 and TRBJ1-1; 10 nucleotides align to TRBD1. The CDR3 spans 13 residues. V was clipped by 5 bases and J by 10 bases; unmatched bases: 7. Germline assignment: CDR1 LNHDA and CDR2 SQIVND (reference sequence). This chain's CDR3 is CASSPDRGRLAFF. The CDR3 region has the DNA TGTGCCAGTAGTCCAGACAGGGGGCGATTAGCTTTCTTT.

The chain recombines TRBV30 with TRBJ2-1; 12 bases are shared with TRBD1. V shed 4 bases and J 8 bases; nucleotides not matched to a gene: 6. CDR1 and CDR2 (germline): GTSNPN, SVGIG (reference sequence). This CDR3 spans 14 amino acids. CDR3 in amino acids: CAWTRGQGADEQFF. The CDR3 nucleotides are TGTGCCTGGACTAGGGGACAGGGGGCAGATGAGCAGTTCTTC.

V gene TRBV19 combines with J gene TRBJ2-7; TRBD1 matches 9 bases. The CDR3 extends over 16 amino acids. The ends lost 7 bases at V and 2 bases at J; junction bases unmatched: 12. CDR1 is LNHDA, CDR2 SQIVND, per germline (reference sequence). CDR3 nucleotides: TGTGCCAGTATGGGCATTGGGGACAGGGCTACCTACGAGCAGTACTTC. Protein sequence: CASMGIGDRATYEQYF.

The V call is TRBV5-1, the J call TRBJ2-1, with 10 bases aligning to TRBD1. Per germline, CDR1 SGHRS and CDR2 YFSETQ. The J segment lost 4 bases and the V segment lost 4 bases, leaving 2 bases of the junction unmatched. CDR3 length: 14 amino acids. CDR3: CASSPGQGYNEQFF. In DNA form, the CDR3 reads TGCGCCAGCAGCCCGGGACAGGGGTACAATGAGCAGTTCTTC.

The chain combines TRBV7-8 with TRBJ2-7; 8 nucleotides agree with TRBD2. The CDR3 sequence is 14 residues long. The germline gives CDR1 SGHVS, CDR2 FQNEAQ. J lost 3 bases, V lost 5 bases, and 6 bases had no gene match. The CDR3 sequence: CASSISGVRYEQYF. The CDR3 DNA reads TGTGCCAGCAGCATTAGCGGGGTTCGCTACGAGCAGTACTTC.

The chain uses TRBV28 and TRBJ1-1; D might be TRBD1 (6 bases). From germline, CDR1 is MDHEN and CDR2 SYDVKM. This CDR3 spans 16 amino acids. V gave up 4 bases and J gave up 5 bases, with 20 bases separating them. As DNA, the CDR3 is TGTGCCAGCAGTTACCAATGGGGGGGCGGAAGAACTGAAGCTTTCTTT. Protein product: CASSYQWGGGRTEAFF.

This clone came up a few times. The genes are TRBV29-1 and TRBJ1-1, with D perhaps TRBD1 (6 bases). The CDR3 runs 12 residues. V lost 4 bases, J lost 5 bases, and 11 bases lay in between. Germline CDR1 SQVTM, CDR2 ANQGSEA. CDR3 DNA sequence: TGCAGCGTTGTAACAGGGAAAACTGAAGCTTTCTTT. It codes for CSVVTGKTEAFF.

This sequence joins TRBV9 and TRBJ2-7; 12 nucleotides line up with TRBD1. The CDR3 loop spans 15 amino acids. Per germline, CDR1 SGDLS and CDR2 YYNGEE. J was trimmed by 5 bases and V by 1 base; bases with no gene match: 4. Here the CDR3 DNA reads TGTGCCAGCAGCGTAACCGGGACAGGGGGCAACGAGCAGTACTTC. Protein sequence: CASSVTGTGGNEQYF.

The CDR3 here is CASSEASGRPSGGYTF. DNA for the CDR3: TGTGCCAGCAGTGAAGCATCGGGGAGGCCCAGCGGGGGCTACACCTTC. This sequence joins TRBV2 and TRBJ1-2; no firm D call. The CDR3 runs 16 residues. CDR1 is SNHLY and CDR2 is FYNNEI in the germline V gene. Trimming removed 0 bases from V and 8 bases from J, with 19 bases in between.

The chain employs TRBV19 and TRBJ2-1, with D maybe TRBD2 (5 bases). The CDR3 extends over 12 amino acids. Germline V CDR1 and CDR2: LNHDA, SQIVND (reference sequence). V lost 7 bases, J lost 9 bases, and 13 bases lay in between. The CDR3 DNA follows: TGTGCCAGTAACATCGGGGATCGTGAGCAGTTCTTC. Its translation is CASNIGDREQFF.